This T cell receptor (beta chain) was documented in a study of CD8+ T cells in alopecia areata. CDR1 and CDR2 (germline): SGHDT, YYEEEE. V was pared by 0 bases and J by 10 bases, with 3 bases of the junction left unmatched. CDR3 length equals 14 residues. This clone was seen only once. Following RNA extraction, reverse transcription yielded cDNA that acted as the sequencing template. Profiled with immunoSEQ multiplex PCR; TCRdb holds only in-frame clones, not every one. The table shows 150,000 to 200,000 clones, with approximately 70% occurring only once. The chain recombines TRBV5-6 with TRBJ1-6; 8 nucleotides agree with TRBD1. Sample: CD8+ T cells sorted from blood, taken at week 0. The receptor comes from a human donor with alopecia areata. For the CDR3, the DNA is TGTGCCAGCAGCTTGGGGACAGGGCACTCACCCCTCCACTTT. Protein product: CASSLGTGHSPLHF. The variable domain in full, with the rest retrieved from reference TRBV5-6 and TRBJ1-6, is DAGVTQSPTHLIKTRGQQVTLRCSPKSGHDTVSWYQQALGQGPQFIFQYYEEEERQRGNFPDRFSGHQFPNYSSELNVNALLLGDSALYLCASSLGTGHSPLHFGNGTRLTVT.